These 24 T cell receptor beta chains were all obtained from the same sample, sequenced in a study of regulatory T cells in long-lasting Graves disease. Relying on iRepertoire HTBI primers and Arm-PCR of CDR3 regions, the team built TCR beta libraries. MiXCR, run by TCRdb on the multiplex PCR reads, gives a single entry per CDR3 protein. The sample yields hundreds of thousands of distinct CDR3 sequences, less than 20% seen once. The time point was: newly diagnosed GD, antithyroid drugs for less than 3 months. With RNA extracted from PBMCs as input, the TCR library was made. This sample also belongs to another study, concerning T cells in Graves' hyperthyroidism and ophthalmopathy.

Sequences were derived from peripheral blood mononuclear cells (PBMCs), sampled at new diagnosis, from a patient treated with antithyroid drugs. The source is a woman aged 25-40 years with Graves disease.

This clonotype was counted many times. The V and J genes are TRBV12-3 or TRBV12-4 and TRBJ1-3; D unclear. V was cut by 6 bases and J by 4 bases, with 19 bases left in between. This CDR3 contains 16 residues. The CDR3 loop is CASSLVAGIGGNTIYF. The DNA for the CDR3 is TGTGCCAGCAGCCTAGTCGCTGGGATCGGAGGAAACACCATATATTTT.

This clonotype was seen at least ten times. V gene TRBV29-1 combines with J gene TRBJ1-1; 8 nucleotides agree with TRBD1. Germline CDR1 and CDR2: SQVTM and ANQGSEA. With 6 bases clipped from V and 0 bases from J, the junction kept 6 bases outside the gene matches. This CDR3 has 14 amino acids. This chain's CDR3 is CSVNPDRVNTEAFF. The CDR3, as DNA: TGCAGCGTCAACCCGGACAGGGTGAACACTGAAGCTTTCTTT.

This chain joins TRBV14 and TRBJ1-1, with a possible D match to TRBD1 (6 bases). CDR1 is SGHDN, CDR2 FVKESK, per germline. The CDR3 extends over 15 amino acids. V lost 4 bases to trimming and J lost 8 bases, with 20 bases between them. The CDR3 reads CASSPSWGAGREAFF. The CDR3, as DNA: TGTGCCAGCAGCCCTTCCTGGGGGGCGGGGCGCGAAGCTTTCTTT.

This clonotype occurred many times. The chain uses TRBV28 and TRBJ1-2; D gene ambiguous. V dropped 6 bases and J dropped 4 bases, with 21 bases sitting between them. The CDR3 length is 16 residues. Germline values: CDR1 MDHEN, CDR2 SYDVKM. CDR3 loop: CASSQPPPLHGYGYTF. DNA for the CDR3: TGTGCCAGCAGCCAACCCCCCCCTCTTCATGGCTATGGCTACACCTTC.

This clonotype has just a few counts. This may arise from a read error, as a much more abundant clone is one base away. The chain recombines TRBV5-4 with TRBJ2-7, with TRBD2 matching 9 bases. Germline V gives CDR1 SGHNT, CDR2 YYREEE (reference sequence). The V and J ends lost 2 bases and 3 bases, in that order; junction bases with no gene match: 3. CDR3 length equals 14 residues. The CDR3 loop reads CASSFASGNYEQYF. CDR3 nucleotide sequence: TGTGCCAGCAGCTTCGCTAGCGGGAACTACGAGCAGTACTTC.

A few counts support this clonotype. The J gene is TRBJ2-7, the V gene TRBV20-1, with D maybe TRBD1 (6 bases). Trimming took off 1 base at V and 2 bases at J, with 24 bases between the two ends. Germline V gene data show CDR1 as DFQATT and CDR2 as SNEGSKA (reference sequence). The CDR3 has 18 residues. The CDR3 DNA sequence: TGCAGTGCTAGAGCCACTTCGGGACACGGCTGGGGACCCTACGAGCAGTACTTC. This gives the protein CSARATSGHGWGPYEQYF.

Ten or more counts support this clonotype. The chain is built from TRBV29-1 and TRBJ1-1, with D perhaps matching TRBD1 (5 bases). With 5 bases removed from V and 3 bases from J, the gap between germline ends came to 19 bases. The CDR3 is 15 amino acids. Germline assignment: CDR1 SQVTM and CDR2 ANQGSEA. This CDR3 is CSVKGRGSWDTEAFF. DNA of the CDR3: TGCAGCGTTAAGGGGCGGGGATCTTGGGACACTGAAGCTTTCTTT.

The chain uses TRBV28 and TRBJ2-3; 9 nucleotides match TRBD1. The germline gives CDR1 MDHEN, CDR2 SYDVKM. Trimming cost V 7 bases and J 3 bases; bases outside gene matches: 5. This CDR3 is built from 14 residues. The CDR3 sequence is CASTRDRVTDTQYF. The DNA of the CDR3 is TGTGCCAGCACCAGGGACAGGGTTACAGATACGCAGTATTTT.

This clonotype was recorded many times. V usage is TRBV28 and J usage is TRBJ2-3; perhaps TRBD1 as D (5 bases). The V gene's germline CDR1 is MDHEN and CDR2 SYDVKM. This CDR3 contains 14 residues. The V end was cut by 4 bases, the J end by 4 bases, with 12 bases between. DNA for the CDR3: TGTGCCAGCAGTTCCTTCGCAGGGTCAGATACGCAGTATTTT. Protein sequence: CASSSFAGSDTQYF.

This clonotype was counted at least ten times. This sequence joins TRBV2 and TRBJ1-2; D not resolved. CDR1 and CDR2 (germline): SNHLY, FYNNEI. This CDR3 region has 15 residues. V was clipped by 4 bases and J by 4 bases, with 16 bases between them. CDR3 in amino acids: CASSVIAHAFYGYTF. The CDR3 DNA is TGTGCCAGCAGTGTTATCGCCCACGCCTTCTATGGCTACACCTTC.

At least ten counts were recorded for this clonotype. The rearrangement uses TRBV6-2 or TRBV6-3 and TRBJ2-7; tentatively, D is TRBD1 or TRBD2 (5 bases each). V was clipped by 5 bases and J by 0 bases, with 20 bases between them. The CDR3 is 17 residues long. Germline lookup yields CDR1 MNHEY and CDR2 SVGEGT. The CDR3 DNA reads as TGTGCCAGCAGTGACGCTCCGGGGACGACAACCTCCTACGAGCAGTACTTC. Translated, it gives CASSDAPGTTTSYEQYF.

V is TRBV7-2 and J is TRBJ1-1; D unresolved. The CDR3 is made up of 15 amino acids. Trimming took 5 bases from V and 0 from J, leaving 13 bases between them. The germline CDR1 and CDR2 sequences are SGHTA and FQGNSA. The CDR3 loop reads CASSTGRFMNTEAFF. In DNA form, the CDR3 reads TGTGCCAGCAGCACGGGCCGATTTATGAACACTGAAGCTTTCTTT.

This clonotype came up many times. V and J are TRBV24-1 and TRBJ2-1, with 8 positions matching TRBD2. There are 16 residues in the CDR3. Germline CDR1 reads KGHDR; CDR2 reads SFDVKD. Trimming at V came to 8 bases and at J to 0 bases, leaving 8 bases not matched to a gene. The CDR3 region is CATNPSGHSSYNEQFF. In DNA, the CDR3 is TGTGCCACCAATCCTAGCGGGCACAGCTCCTACAATGAGCAGTTCTTC.

Many counts were recorded for this clonotype. Germline and junction disagree at one end, which may indicate a read error. The chain joins TRBV5-6 to TRBJ2-3; no definite D call. This CDR3 spans 13 amino acids. Germline values: CDR1 SGHDT, CDR2 YYEEEE. The CDR3 protein is CASSLDRTDTQYF. The CDR3, as DNA: TGCGCCAGCAGCTTGGACCGCACAGATACGCAGTATTTT. Complete variable domain (other parts from reference TRBV5-6 and TRBJ2-3): DAGVTQSPTHLIKTRGQQVTLRCSPKSGHDTVSWYQQALGQGPQFIFQYYEEEERQRGNFPDRFSGHQFPNYSSELNVNALLLGDSALYLCASSLDRTDTQYFGPGTRLTVL.

V and J are TRBV6-1 and TRBJ2-7; a weak D match, TRBD1 (6 bases). Germline CDR1 reads MNHNS; CDR2 reads SASEGT. The CDR3 consists of 14 residues. V gave up 6 bases and J gave up 2 bases, with 14 bases separating them. The CDR3 protein is CASSLGQDTYEQYF. The CDR3 DNA is TGTGCCAGCAGCCTGGGACAAGACACCTACGAGCAGTACTTC.

The table lists this clonotype with many counts. This chain links TRBV15 with TRBJ1-5; D perhaps matches TRBD1 (5 bases). Trimming stripped 1 base from V and 7 bases from J, with 8 bases between. The germline V gene encodes CDR1 LNHNV and CDR2 YYDKDF (reference sequence). This CDR3 region has 13 residues. DNA for the CDR3: TGTGCCACCAGCAGAGGGGGCGGACAGCCCCAGCATTTT. This translates into CATSRGGGQPQHF.

This clonotype was observed many times. The rearrangement uses TRBV12-3 or TRBV12-4 and TRBJ2-7, with D tentatively TRBD2 (6 bases). V dropped 4 bases and J dropped 4 bases, with 11 bases sitting between them. The CDR3 spans 13 residues. The CDR3 sequence: CASSSGTSYEQYF. The CDR3 DNA reads as TGTGCCAGCAGTTCCGGGACTTCATACGAGCAGTACTTC.

This clonotype was observed at least ten times. The chain recombines TRBV28 with TRBJ2-1; 11 nucleotides agree with TRBD2. Germline CDR1 reads MDHEN; CDR2 reads SYDVKM. After removal of 6 bases from V and 8 bases from J, the junction contained 9 bases not matched to a gene. The CDR3 is made up of 15 amino acids. CDR3 sequence: CASRPTSGMGHEQFF. For the CDR3, the DNA is TGTGCCAGCAGACCGACTAGCGGGATGGGCCATGAGCAGTTCTTC.

V is TRBV10-3 and J is TRBJ1-6; TRBD1 is a possible D gene (5 bases). The ends were cut back, 4 bases at V and 3 bases at J, with 13 bases in the middle. Germline loops: CDR1 ENHRY, CDR2 SYGVKD. The CDR3 consists of 16 residues. In DNA, the CDR3 is TGTGCCATCAGTGTTGGTCGAGGGGACTATAATTCACCCCTCCACTTT. As protein: CAISVGRGDYNSPLHF.

This clonotype was counted ten times or more. V usage is TRBV6-1 and J usage is TRBJ2-3; the D gene is possibly TRBD1 (5 bases). The CDR3 consists of 16 residues. Germline V gene sequence: CDR1 MNHNS, CDR2 SASEGT. The V end lost 0 bases, the J end lost 2 bases, and 12 bases lay between the germline ends. The CDR3 loop is CASSEARQGNTDTQYF. The CDR3 DNA follows: TGTGCCAGCAGTGAAGCGCGGCAGGGCAACACAGATACGCAGTATTTT.

In this sample, this clonotype turned up many times. This chain's CDR3 is CASSLGTGKQGNEQFF. The CDR3 bases are TGTGCCAGCAGCTTAGGGACAGGCAAACAGGGCAATGAGCAGTTCTTC. The V and J genes are TRBV7-3 and TRBJ2-1; 8 nucleotides match TRBD1. Germline CDR1 is SGHTA and CDR2 is FQGTGA. CDR3 length: 16 amino acids. J lost 6 bases, V lost 2 bases, and 9 bases had no gene match.

The rearrangement links TRBV6-1 to TRBJ1-1; D is possibly TRBD1 (6 bases). The germline V gene encodes CDR1 MNHNS and CDR2 SASEGT. The CDR3 has 14 amino acids. V shed 8 bases and J shed 0 bases, with 13 bases lying between them. The CDR3 DNA reads as TGTGCCAGCGGTGGGGGCCTTATGAACACTGAAGCTTTCTTT. Translated, it gives CASGGGLMNTEAFF.

For this clonotype: A much more abundant neighbour one base away suggests this may be a read error. The chain recombines TRBV7-2 with TRBJ1-2; D may be TRBD1 (5 bases). CDR3 length: 13 amino acids. Per the germline V gene, CDR1 is SGHTA and CDR2 is FQGNSA. In DNA, the CDR3 is TGTGCCAGCAGCCCCGGGACTCGGATTGGCCACACCTTC. Translated: CASSPGTRIGHTF.

This clonotype came up many times. The rearrangement joins TRBV2 to TRBJ2-5; possibly TRBD1 for D (6 bases). The CDR3 covers 16 residues. Germline V gene sequence: CDR1 SNHLY, CDR2 FYNNEI. The V end lost 6 bases, the J end lost 3 bases, and 20 bases lay between the germline ends. This chain's CDR3 is CASRNDAGVAKETQYF. In DNA form, the CDR3 reads TGTGCCAGCAGGAACGACGCAGGGGTGGCTAAAGAGACCCAGTACTTC.